This T cell receptor beta chain was found in a study of blood T cells in healthy people across ages. The wider study: Through template switching, about one barcoded beta molecule was captured per two T cells, as measured in model experiments. Study-wide findings and caveats: TCR beta diversity, measured per million T cells, fell in a roughly linear way with age.

A remark on this clonotype: The antigen is unknown.

Donors were healthy Caucasian individuals from Russia aged roughly 6 to 95. Trimming took 1 base from V and 3 from J; bases not matched to a gene: 4. Germline CDR1 is SGHNT and CDR2 is YYREEE (reference sequence). The CDR3 contains 15 residues. It was with a sample-barcoded 5' primer and a J-beta primer mix that a second PCR of roughly 6 to 11 cycles was run. TCRdb analysed the 5' RACE reads with MiXCR anew, one entry per CDR3 protein. The sample includes around 750,000 distinct CDR3 sequences, less than 70% of them seen just once. The chain uses TRBV5-4 and TRBJ2-7; 10 nucleotides align to TRBD2. The receptor was derived from a man at least 80 years old in good health. The sequenced sample was blood. As DNA, the CDR3 is TGTGCCAGCAGCTTGCCTAGCGGGAGTAACTACGAGCAGTACTTC. It specifies CASSLPSGSNYEQYF.